This T cell receptor beta chain comes out of a study of blood T cell repertoires in COVID-19. For the study at large: There were acute and convalescent COVID-19 samples, and they came from the United States, Italy and Spain. In each case, the material was cDNA or gDNA derived from T cells, B-cell-depleted T cells, or PBMCs.

TCRdb keeps only in-frame clones here, not all; method: immunoSEQ multiplex PCR. The data hold roughly 90,000 clones, with around 82% observed a single time. Germline values: CDR1 SEHNR, CDR2 FQNEAQ (reference sequence). This CDR3 comprises 13 residues. Trimming took 11 bases from V and 3 from J; bases not matched to a gene: 8. The chain links TRBV7-9 to TRBJ2-3; 7 bases align to TRBD2. This TCR derives from a human donor in a cohort sampled during active COVID-19. The material sequenced was peripheral blood. The CDR3 coding sequence is TGTGCCGGAGCTTCGGGGGGAACAGATACGCAGTATTTT. The encoded protein is CAGASGGTDTQYF.